The clone carrying this T cell receptor (beta chain) occurred once. Its matching antigen is unknown. The data were taken from a study of cytomegalovirus exposure and HLA in healthy donors. General study points: The authors listed some 150 TCR beta chains as cytomegalovirus-associated. It was likely that a cluster of highly shared sequence variants was a sequencing artifact.

While unrecorded immune exposures were likely, the donors were nominally healthy when sampled. CDR3 size: 17 residues. Deletions cut 1 base from V and 6 bases from J, with 16 bases between. Germline CDR1 SGHDN, CDR2 FVKESK. Both 60 Vbeta primers and 13 Jbeta primers went into the PCR. TCRdb's copy holds only in-frame clones and misses some; the assay was immunoSEQ multiplex PCR. The table has about 160,000 clones, 84% seen once; the top ten hold roughly 6.7%. The source material was PBMCs. The rearrangement joins TRBV14 to TRBJ1-6; maybe TRBD1 (6 bases). The receptor comes from a man over 45 in good health and CMV-seropositive. The CDR3 DNA is TGTGCCAGCAGCCAAGGGGCAGGGGCCCCTTTTAATTCACCCCTCCACTTT. This codes for CASSQGAGAPFNSPLHF.